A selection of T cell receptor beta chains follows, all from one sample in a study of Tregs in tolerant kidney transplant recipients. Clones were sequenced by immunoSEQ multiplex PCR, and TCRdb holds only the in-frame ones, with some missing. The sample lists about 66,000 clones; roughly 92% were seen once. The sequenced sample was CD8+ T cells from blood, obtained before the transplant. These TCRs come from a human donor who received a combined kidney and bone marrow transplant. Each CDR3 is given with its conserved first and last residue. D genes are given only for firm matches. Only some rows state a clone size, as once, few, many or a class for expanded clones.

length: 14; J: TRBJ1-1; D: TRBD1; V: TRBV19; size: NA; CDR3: CASSIQGAIAEAFF; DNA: TGTGCCAGTAGTATCCAGGGGGCGATTGCTGAAGCTTTCTTT
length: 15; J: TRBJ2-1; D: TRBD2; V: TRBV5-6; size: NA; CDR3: CASSYGLAGGGEQFF; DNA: TGTGCCAGCAGCTACGGACTAGCGGGAGGAGGTGAGCAGTTCTTC
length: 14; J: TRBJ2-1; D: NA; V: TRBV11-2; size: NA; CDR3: CASSAAVPGLEQFF; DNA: TGTGCCAGCAGCGCGGCGGTACCGGGACTCGAGCAGTTCTTC
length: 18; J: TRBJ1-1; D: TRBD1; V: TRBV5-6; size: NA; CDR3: CASSLLGLGTGGDTEAFF; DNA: TGTGCCAGCAGCTTGCTGGGGCTGGGGACAGGGGGGGACACTGAAGCTTTCTTT
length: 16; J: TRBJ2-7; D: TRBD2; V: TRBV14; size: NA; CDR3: CASSQDWGTNSYEQYF; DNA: TGTGCCAGCAGCCAAGATTGGGGGACTAACTCCTACGAGCAGTACTTC
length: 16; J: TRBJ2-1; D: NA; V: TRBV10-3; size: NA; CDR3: CAISGKTESSYNEQFF; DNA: TGTGCCATCAGTGGGAAGACAGAAAGCTCCTACAATGAGCAGTTCTTC
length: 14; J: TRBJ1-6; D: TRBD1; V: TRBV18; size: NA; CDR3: CASSPGQGLSPLHF; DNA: TGTGCCAGCTCACCAGGACAGGGTCTGTCACCCCTCCACTTT
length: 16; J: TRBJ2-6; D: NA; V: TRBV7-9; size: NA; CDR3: CASTSGVSSGANVLTF; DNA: TGTGCCAGCACCTCAGGGGTCTCCTCTGGGGCCAACGTCCTGACTTTC
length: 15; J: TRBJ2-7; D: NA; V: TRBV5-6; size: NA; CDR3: CASSHGTPSYYEQYF; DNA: TGTGCCAGCAGCCACGGGACTCCTTCATATTACGAGCAGTACTTC
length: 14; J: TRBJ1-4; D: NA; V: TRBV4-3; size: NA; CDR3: CASSQVSQNKKLFF; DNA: TGCGCCAGCAGCCAAGTGTCACAAAATAAAAAACTGTTTTTT
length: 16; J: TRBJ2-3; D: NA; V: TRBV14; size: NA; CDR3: CASSPRITTSTDTQYF; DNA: TGTGCCAGCAGCCCCCGTATTACGACTAGCACAGATACGCAGTATTTT
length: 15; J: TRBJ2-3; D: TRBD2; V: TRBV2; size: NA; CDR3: CASSERLAGADTQYF; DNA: TGTGCCAGCAGTGAGAGACTAGCGGGGGCAGATACGCAGTATTTT
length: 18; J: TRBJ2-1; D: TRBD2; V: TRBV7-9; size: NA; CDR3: CASSSTLITSGAYNEQFF; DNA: TGTGCCAGCAGCTCGACCCTTATCACTAGCGGGGCTTACAATGAGCAGTTCTTC
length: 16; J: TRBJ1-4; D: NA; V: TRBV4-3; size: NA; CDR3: CASSHSTGATNEKLFF; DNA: TGCGCCAGCAGCCATTCGACCGGAGCAACTAATGAAAAACTGTTTTTT
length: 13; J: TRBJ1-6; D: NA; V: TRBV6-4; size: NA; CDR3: CASSEGSNSPLHF; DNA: TGTGCCAGCAGTGAGGGGAGTAATTCCCCCCTCCACTTT
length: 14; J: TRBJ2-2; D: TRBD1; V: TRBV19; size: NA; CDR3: CASSMGRGTGELFF; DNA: TGTGCCAGTAGCATGGGCAGGGGGACCGGGGAGCTGTTTTTT
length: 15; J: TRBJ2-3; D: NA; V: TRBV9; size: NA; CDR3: CASSVAGHSTDTQYF; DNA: TGTGCCAGCAGCGTAGCAGGGCATAGCACAGATACGCAGTATTTT
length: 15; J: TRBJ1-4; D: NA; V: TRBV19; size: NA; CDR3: CASSTGIRTNEKLFF; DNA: TGTGCCAGTAGTACAGGGATCCGGACTAATGAAAAACTGTTTTTT
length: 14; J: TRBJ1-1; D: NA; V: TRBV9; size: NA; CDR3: CASRKGAGNTEAFF; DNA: TGTGCCAGCAGGAAAGGAGCGGGGAACACTGAAGCTTTCTTT
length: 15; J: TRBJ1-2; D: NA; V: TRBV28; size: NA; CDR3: CASSLATGPEEGYTF; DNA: TGTGCCAGCAGCTTGGCCACAGGGCCTGAGGAGGGCTACACCTTC
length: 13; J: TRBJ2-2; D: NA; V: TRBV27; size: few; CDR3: CASCHHSTGELFF; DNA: TGTGCCAGCTGCCACCACTCTACCGGGGAGCTGTTTTTT
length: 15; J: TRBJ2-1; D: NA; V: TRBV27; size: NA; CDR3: CASSLSGGPYNEQFF; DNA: TGTGCCAGCAGTTTAAGTGGGGGCCCCTACAATGAGCAGTTCTTC
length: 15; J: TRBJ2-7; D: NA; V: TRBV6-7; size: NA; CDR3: CASSYFWDKSYEQYF; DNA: TGTGCCAGCAGTTACTTTTGGGACAAATCCTACGAGCAGTACTTC
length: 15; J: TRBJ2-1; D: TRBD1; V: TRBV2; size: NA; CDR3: CASYIRDRVNNEQFF; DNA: TGTGCCAGTTATATCCGGGACAGGGTCAACAATGAGCAGTTCTTC
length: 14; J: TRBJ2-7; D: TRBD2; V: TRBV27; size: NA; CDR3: CASSLGTSPREQYF; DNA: TGTGCCAGCAGTTTAGGGACTAGTCCGCGCGAGCAGTACTTC
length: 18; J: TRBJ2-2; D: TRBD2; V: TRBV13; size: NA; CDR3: CASSFGGLAGPNTGELFF; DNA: TGTGCCAGCAGCTTCGGGGGACTAGCGGGTCCGAACACCGGGGAGCTGTTTTTT
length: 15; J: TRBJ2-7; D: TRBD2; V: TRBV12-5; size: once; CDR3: CASGSTSGSGREQYF; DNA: TGTGCTAGTGGCTCCACTAGCGGGAGTGGGAGAGAGCAGTACTTC
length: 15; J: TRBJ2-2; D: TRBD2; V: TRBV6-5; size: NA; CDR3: CASSYSGLAAGELFF; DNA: TGTGCCAGCAGTTACTCGGGTCTAGCGGCCGGGGAGCTGTTTTTT
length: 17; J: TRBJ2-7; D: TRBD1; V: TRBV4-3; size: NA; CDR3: CASSQDPPQGEYYEQYF; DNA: TGCGCCAGCAGCCAAGATCCTCCCCAGGGGGAATACTACGAGCAGTACTTC
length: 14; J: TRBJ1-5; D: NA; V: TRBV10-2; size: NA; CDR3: CASTQDGGNQPQHF; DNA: TGCGCCAGCACCCAGGACGGAGGAAATCAGCCCCAGCATTTT
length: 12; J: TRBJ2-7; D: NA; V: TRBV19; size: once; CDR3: CASSASSYEQYF; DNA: TGTGCCAGCAGCGCCTCCTCCTACGAGCAGTACTTC
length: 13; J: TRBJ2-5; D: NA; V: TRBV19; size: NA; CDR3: CASSGANEETQYF; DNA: TGTGCCAGTAGTGGGGCTAACGAAGAGACCCAGTACTTC
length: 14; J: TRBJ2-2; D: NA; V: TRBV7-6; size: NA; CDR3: CASSFGGNTGELFF; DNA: TGTGCCAGCAGCTTCGGGGGGAACACCGGGGAGCTGTTTTTT
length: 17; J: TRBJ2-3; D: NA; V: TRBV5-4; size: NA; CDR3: CASSLRLLAHSTDTQYF; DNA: TGTGCCAGCAGCTTGCGGCTCCTAGCGCATAGCACAGATACGCAGTATTTT
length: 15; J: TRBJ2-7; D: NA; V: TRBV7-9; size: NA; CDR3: CASSSNREMIYEQYF; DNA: TGTGCCAGCAGTTCCAACAGGGAGATGATCTACGAGCAGTACTTC